One T cell receptor beta chain is described in this entry. This record belongs to a study of blood T cell repertoires in COVID-19. Turning to the study itself: Whether acute or convalescent, the COVID-19 samples came from the United States, Italy and Spain. Sample material is recorded as cDNA or gDNA derived from T cells, B-cell-depleted T cells, or PBMCs.

The CDR3 spans 12 residues. Trimming left V 4 bases short and J 7 bases short, with 10 bases between. CDR1 LNHDA and CDR2 SQIVND come from the germline V gene (reference sequence). Per the original methods: Counts of nucleated cells, estimated from reference gene primer amplification, were obtained. Libraries were prepared by immunoSEQ multiplex PCR; TCRdb keeps only in-frame clonotypes and omits some of them. That table furnishes V, J and clone size, whereas the DNA furnished D and trimming. The data contain about 9,600 clones, 89% of them singletons. The sample was peripheral blood. This TCR derives from a human donor in a cohort sampled during active COVID-19. This sequence joins TRBV19 and TRBJ1-1; D perhaps matches TRBD1 (5 bases). CDR3 region: CASSRQGGEAFF. For the CDR3, the DNA is TGTGCCAGTAGTAGGCAGGGAGGTGAAGCTTTCTTT.